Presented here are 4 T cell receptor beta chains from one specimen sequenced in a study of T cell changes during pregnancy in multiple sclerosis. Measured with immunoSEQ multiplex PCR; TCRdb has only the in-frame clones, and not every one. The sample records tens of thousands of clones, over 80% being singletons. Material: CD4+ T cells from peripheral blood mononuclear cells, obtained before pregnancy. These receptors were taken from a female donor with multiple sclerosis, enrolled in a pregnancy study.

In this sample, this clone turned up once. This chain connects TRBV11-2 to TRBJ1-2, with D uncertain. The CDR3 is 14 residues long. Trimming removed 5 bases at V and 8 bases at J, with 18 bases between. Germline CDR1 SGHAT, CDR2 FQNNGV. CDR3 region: CASSRPDSMYGYTF. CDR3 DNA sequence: TGTGCCAGCAGCCGCCCGGACTCTATGTACGGCTACACCTTC.

The CDR3 sequence is CAISEGGDGYTF. The DNA of the CDR3 is TGTGCCATCAGTGAGGGGGGGGATGGCTACACCTTC. The chain is built from TRBV10-3 and TRBJ1-2, with D maybe TRBD1 (5 bases). Germline CDR1 is ENHRY and CDR2 is SYGVKD. V was pared by 2 bases and J by 6 bases, with 7 bases between. The CDR3 totals 12 residues.

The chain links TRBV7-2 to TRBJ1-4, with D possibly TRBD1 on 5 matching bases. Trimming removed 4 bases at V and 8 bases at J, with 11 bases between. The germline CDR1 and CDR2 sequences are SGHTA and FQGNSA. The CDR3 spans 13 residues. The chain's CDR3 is CASSSTWTEKLFF. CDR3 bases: TGTGCCAGCAGCTCCACCTGGACAGAAAAACTGTTTTTT.

The CDR3 spells CASSQDRGMNTEAFF. The CDR3 DNA sequence: TGTGCCAGCAGCCAGGACAGGGGGATGAACACTGAAGCTTTCTTT. The chain combines TRBV6-5 with TRBJ1-1; 10 positions match TRBD1. Germline V lookup: CDR1 MNHEY, CDR2 SVGAGI. The CDR3 totals 15 residues. J lost 0 bases, V lost 6 bases, and 4 bases had no gene match.